What follows is one T cell receptor beta chain and its context. This entry comes from a study of blood T cell repertoires in COVID-19. For the study at large: Acute-phase and convalescent COVID-19 samples originated in the United States, Italy and Spain.

Per the authors' pipeline: Amplification from reference gene primers served as the basis for estimated nucleated cell counts. Assay used: immunoSEQ multiplex PCR; TCRdb lists only in-frame clones, some missing. D and trimming come from the DNA, and the V and J calls and clone size come from that table. There are some 270,000 clones in the sample; about 86% occur only once, and 3.4% lies in the top ten. The V gene lost 4 bases and the J gene lost 7 bases, with 17 bases spanning the gap. The germline V gene encodes CDR1 SQVTM and CDR2 ANQGSEA. The CDR3 sequence is 13 residues long. The study counted Cohort 3 donors as recovered given two negative PCRs, clearance, or symptom resolution.

The clonotype originates from a man aged 45 to 65 who had recovered from COVID-19. The gene calls are TRBV29-1 and TRBJ2-7; D perhaps matches TRBD2 (6 bases). Sequenced input: PBMCs or T cells enriched from blood (not recorded which). The CDR3 is CSVGTKRAGEQYF. CDR3 nucleotide sequence: TGCAGCGTTGGAACAAAGCGGGCGGGTGAGCAGTACTTC.